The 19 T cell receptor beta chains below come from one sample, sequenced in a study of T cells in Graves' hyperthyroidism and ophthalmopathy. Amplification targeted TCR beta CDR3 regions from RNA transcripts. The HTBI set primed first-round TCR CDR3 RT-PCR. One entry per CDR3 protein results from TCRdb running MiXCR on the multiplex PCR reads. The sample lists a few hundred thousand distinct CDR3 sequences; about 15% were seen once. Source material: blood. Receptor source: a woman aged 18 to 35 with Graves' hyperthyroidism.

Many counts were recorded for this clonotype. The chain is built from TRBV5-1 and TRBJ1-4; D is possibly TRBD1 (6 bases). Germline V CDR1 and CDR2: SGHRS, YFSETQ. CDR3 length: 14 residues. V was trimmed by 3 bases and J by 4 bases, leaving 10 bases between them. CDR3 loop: CASSSGQNNEKLFF. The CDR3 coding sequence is TGCGCCAGCAGCTCCGGACAGAATAATGAAAAACTGTTTTTT.

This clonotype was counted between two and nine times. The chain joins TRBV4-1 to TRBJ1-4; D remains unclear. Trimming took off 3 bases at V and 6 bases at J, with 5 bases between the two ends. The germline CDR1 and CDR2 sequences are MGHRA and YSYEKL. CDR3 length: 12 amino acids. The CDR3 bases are TGCGCCAGCAGCCACCCGTATGAAAAACTGTTTTTT. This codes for CASSHPYEKLFF.

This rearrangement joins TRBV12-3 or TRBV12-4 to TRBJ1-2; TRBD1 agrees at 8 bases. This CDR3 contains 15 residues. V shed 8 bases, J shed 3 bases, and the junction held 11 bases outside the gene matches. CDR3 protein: CASGEPGQAYYGYTF. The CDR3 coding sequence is TGTGCCAGCGGGGAACCGGGACAGGCTTACTATGGCTACACCTTC.

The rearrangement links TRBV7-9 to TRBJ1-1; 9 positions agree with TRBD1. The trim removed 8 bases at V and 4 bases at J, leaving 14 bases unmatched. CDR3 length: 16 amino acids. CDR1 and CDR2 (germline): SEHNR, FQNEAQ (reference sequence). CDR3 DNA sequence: TGTGCCAGCCGTCCTCGACCGGGACAGGGACGCACTGAAGCTTTCTTT. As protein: CASRPRPGQGRTEAFF.

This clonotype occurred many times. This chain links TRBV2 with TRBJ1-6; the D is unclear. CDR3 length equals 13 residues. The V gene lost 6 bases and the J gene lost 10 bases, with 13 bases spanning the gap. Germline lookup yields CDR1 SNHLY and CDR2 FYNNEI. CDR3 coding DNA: TGTGCCAGCAGGCTTCTTGGCAGCTCACCCCTCCACTTT. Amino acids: CASRLLGSSPLHF.

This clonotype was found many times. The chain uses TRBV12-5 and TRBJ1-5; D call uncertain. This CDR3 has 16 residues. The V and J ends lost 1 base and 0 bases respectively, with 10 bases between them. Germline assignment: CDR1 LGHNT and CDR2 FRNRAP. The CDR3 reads CASGLAAPYSNQPQHF. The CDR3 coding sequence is TGTGCTAGTGGTTTGGCGGCACCTTATAGCAATCAGCCCCAGCATTTT.

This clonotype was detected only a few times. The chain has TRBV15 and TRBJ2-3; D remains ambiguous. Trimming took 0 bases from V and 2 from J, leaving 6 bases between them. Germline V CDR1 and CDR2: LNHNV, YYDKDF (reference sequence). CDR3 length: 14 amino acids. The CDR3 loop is CATSRDTLTDTQYF. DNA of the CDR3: TGTGCCACCAGCAGAGATACTCTCACAGATACGCAGTATTTT.

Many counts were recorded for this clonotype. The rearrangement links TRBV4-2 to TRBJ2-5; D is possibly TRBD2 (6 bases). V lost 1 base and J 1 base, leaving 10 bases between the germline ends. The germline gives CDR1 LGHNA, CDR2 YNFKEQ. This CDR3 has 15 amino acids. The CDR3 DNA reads TGTGCCAGCAGCCAAGCCGGGGACTTCCAAGAGACCCAGTACTTC. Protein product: CASSQAGDFQETQYF.

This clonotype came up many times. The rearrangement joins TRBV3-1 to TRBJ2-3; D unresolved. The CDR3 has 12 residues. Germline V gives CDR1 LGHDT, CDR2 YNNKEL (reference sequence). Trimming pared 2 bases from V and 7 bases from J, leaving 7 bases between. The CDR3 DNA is TGTGCCAGCAGCCAAACATCGTATACGCAGTATTTT. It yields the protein CASSQTSYTQYF.

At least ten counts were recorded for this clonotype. The CDR3: CASGLWDRLAKNIQYF. The CDR3 DNA follows: TGTGCTAGTGGTTTGTGGGACAGACTAGCCAAAAACATTCAGTACTTC. V gene TRBV12-5 combines with J gene TRBJ2-4, with 7 bases matching TRBD1. This CDR3 spans 16 amino acids. In germline, CDR1 is LGHNT, CDR2 FRNRAP. After removal of 2 bases from V and 0 bases from J, the junction contained 4 bases not matched to a gene.

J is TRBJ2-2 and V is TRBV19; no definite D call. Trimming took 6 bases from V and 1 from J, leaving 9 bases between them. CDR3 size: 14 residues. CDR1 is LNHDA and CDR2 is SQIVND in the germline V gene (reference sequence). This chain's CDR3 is CASRILMNTGELFF. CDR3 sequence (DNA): TGTGCCAGTAGGATTCTAATGAACACCGGGGAGCTGTTTTTT.

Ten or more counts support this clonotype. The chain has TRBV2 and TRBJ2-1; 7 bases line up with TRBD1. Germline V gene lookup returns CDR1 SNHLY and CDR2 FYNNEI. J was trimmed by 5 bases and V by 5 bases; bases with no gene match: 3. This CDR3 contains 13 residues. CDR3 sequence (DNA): TGTGCCAGCAGTTGGGACAGTAACAATGAGCAGTTCTTC. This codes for CASSWDSNNEQFF.

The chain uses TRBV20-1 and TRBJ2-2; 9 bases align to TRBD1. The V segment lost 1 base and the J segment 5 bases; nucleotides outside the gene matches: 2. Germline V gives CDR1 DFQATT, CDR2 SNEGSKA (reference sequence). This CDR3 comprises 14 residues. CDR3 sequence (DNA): TGCAGTGCTAGAGCCGGGACAGGGACCGGGGAGCTGTTTTTT. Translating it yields CSARAGTGTGELFF.

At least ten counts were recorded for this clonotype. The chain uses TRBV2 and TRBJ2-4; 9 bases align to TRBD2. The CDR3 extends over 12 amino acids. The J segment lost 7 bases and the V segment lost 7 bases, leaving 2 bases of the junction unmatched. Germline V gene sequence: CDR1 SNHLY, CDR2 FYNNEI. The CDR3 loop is CASKTSGNIQYF. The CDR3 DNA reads TGTGCCAGCAAAACTAGCGGGAACATTCAGTACTTC.

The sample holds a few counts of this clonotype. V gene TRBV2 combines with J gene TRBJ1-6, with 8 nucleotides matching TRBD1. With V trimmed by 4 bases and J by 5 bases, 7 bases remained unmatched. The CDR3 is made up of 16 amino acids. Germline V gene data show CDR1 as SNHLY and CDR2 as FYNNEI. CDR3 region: CASSGEDRADNSPLHF. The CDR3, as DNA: TGTGCCAGCAGTGGAGAGGACAGGGCGGATAATTCACCCCTCCACTTT.

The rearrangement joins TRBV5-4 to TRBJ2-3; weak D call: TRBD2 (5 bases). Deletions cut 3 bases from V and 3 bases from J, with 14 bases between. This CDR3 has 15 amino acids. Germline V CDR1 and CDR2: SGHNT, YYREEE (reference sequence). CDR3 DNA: TGTGCCAGCAGCTCGGTCGGGGAGCCGACAGATACGCAGTATTTT. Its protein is CASSSVGEPTDTQYF. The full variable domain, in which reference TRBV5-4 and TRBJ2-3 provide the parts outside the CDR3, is ETGVTQSPTHLIKTRGQQVTLRCSSQSGHNTVSWYQQALGQGPQFIFQYYREEENGRGNFPPRFSGLQFPNYSSELNVNALELDDSALYLCASSSVGEPTDTQYFGPGTRLTVL.

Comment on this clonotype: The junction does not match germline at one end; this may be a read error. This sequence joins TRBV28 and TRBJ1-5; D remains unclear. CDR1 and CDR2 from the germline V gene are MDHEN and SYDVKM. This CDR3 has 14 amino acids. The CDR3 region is CAGSSPGGNQPQHF. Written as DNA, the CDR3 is TGTGCCGGCAGTTCTCCTGGAGGGAATCAGCCCCAGCATTTT.

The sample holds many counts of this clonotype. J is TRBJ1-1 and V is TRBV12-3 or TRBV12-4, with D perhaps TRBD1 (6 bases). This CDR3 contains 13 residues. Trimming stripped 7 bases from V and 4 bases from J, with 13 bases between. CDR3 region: CASTRRGGTEAFF. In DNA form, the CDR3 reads TGTGCCAGCACCCGGAGGGGGGGCACTGAAGCTTTCTTT.

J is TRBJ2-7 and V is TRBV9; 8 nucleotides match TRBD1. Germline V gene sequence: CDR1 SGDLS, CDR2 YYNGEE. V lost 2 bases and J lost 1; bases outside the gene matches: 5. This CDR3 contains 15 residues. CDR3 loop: CASSVGDRPSYEQYF. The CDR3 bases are TGTGCCAGCAGCGTTGGGGACAGGCCGTCCTACGAGCAGTACTTC.